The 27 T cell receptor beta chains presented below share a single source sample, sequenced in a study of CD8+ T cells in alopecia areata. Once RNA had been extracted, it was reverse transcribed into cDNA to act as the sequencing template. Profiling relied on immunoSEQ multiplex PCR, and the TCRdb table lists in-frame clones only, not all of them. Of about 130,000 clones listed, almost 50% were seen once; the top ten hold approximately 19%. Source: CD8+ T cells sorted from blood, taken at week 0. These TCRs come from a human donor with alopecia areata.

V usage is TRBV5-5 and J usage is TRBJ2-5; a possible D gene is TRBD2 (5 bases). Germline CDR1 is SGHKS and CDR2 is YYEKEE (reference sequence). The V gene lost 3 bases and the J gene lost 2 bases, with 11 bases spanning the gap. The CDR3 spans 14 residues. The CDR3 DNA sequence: TGTGCCAGCAGCTGGGCCAGCGGTCAAGAGACCCAGTACTTC. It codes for CASSWASGQETQYF.

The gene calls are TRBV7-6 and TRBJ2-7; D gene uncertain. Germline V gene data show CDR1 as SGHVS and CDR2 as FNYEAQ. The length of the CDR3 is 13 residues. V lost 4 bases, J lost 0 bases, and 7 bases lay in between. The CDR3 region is CASSSRDSYEQYF. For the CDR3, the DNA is TGTGCCAGCAGCTCTAGAGACTCCTACGAGCAGTACTTC. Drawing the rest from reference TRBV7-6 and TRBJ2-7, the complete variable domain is GAGVSQSPRYKVTKRGQDVALRCDPISGHVSLYWYRQALGQGPEFLTYFNYEAQQDKSGLPNDRFSAERPEGSISTLTIQRTEQRDSAMYRCASSSRDSYEQYFGPGTRLTVT.

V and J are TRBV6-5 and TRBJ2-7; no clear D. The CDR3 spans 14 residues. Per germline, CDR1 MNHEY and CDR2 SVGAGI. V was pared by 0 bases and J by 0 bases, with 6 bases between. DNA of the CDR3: TGTGCCAGCAGTTACTCTGCCAGCTCCTACGAGCAGTACTTC. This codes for CASSYSASSYEQYF.

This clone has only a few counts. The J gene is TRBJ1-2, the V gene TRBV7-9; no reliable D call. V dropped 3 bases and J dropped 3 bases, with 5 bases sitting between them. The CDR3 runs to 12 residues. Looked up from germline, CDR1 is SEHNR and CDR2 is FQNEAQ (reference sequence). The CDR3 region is CASSLGDYGYTF. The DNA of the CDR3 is TGTGCCAGCAGCTTGGGAGACTATGGCTACACCTTC.

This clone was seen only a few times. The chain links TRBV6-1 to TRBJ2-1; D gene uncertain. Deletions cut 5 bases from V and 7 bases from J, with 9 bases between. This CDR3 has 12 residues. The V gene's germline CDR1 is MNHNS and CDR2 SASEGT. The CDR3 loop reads CASSLSRNEQFF. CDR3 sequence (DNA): TGTGCCAGCAGTCTAAGCAGGAATGAGCAGTTCTTC.

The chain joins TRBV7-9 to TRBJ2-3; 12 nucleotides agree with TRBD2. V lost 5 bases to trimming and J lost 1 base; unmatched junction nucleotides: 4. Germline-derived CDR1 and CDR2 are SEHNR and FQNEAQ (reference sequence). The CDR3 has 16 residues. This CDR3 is CASSRRTSGGTDTQYF. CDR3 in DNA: TGTGCCAGCAGCCGGCGGACTAGCGGGGGCACAGATACGCAGTATTTT.

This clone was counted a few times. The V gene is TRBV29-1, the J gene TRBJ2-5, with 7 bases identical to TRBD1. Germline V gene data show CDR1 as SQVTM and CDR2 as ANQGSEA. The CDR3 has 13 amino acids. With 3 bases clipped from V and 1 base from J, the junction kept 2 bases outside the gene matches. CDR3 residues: CSVDGQAQETQYF. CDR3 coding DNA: TGCAGCGTTGATGGACAGGCCCAAGAGACCCAGTACTTC.

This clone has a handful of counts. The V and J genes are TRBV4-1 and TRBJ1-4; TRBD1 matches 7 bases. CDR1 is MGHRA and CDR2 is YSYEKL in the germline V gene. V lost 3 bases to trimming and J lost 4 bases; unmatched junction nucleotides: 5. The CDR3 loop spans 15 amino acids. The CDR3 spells CASSHQGQFNEKLFF. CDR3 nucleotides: TGCGCCAGCAGCCACCAGGGACAGTTTAATGAAAAACTGTTTTTT.

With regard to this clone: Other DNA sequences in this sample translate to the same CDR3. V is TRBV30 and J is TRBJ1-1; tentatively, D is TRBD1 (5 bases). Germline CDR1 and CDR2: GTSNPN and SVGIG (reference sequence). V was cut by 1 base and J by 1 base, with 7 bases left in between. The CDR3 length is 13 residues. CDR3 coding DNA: TGTGCCTGGAGTGCCGGGGGGAACACTGAAGCTTTCTTT. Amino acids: CAWSAGGNTEAFF.

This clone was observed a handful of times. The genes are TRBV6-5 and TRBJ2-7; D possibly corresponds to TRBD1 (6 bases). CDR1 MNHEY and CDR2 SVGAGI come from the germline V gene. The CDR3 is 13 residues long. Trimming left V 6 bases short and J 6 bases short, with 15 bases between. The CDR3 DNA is TGTGCCAGCAGGTCGAAACAGGGTGGCGAGCAGTACTTC. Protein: CASRSKQGGEQYF.

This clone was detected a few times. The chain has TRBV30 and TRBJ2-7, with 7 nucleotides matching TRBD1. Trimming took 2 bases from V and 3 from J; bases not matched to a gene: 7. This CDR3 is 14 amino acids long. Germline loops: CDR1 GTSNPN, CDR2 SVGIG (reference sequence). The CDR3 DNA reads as TGTGCCTGGAGTTTACCAGGGGGTGACTACGAGCAGTACTTC. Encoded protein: CAWSLPGGDYEQYF.

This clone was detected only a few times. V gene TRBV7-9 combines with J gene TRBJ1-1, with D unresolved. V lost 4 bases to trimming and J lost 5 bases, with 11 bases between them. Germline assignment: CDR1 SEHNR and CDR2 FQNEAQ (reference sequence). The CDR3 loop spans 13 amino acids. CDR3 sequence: CASSYPGGTEAFF. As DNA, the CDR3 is TGTGCCAGCAGCTACCCGGGAGGGACTGAAGCTTTCTTT.

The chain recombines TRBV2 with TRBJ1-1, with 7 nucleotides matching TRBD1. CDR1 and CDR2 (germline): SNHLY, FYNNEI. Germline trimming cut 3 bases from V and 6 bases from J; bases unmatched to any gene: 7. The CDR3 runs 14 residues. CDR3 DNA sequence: TGTGCCAGCAGTGATCACAGGGGTATAGCTGAAGCTTTCTTT. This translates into CASSDHRGIAEAFF.

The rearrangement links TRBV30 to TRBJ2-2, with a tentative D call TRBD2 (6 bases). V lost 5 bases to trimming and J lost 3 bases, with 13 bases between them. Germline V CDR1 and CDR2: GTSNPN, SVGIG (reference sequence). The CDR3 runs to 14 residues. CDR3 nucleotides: TGTGCCTGGGACCGGGGGTTGGACACCGGGGAGCTGTTTTTT. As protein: CAWDRGLDTGELFF.

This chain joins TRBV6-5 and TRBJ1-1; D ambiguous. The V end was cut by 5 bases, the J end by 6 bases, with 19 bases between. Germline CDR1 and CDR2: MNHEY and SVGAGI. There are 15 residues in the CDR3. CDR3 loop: CASSPDPAQRAEAFF. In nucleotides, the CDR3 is TGTGCCAGCAGTCCGGATCCAGCTCAAAGGGCTGAAGCTTTCTTT.

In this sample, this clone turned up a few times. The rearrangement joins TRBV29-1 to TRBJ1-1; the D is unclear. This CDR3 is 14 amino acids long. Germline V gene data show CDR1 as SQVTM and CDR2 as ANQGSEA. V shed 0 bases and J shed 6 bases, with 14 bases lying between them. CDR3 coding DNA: TGCAGCGTTGAAGATAGGCTCCTTAACCCTGAAGCTTTCTTT. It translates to CSVEDRLLNPEAFF. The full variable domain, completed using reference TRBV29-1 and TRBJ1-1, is SAVISQKPSRDICQRGTSLTIQCQVDSQVTMMFWYRQQPGQSLTLIATANQGSEATYESGFVIDKFPISRPNLTFSTLTVSNMSPEDSSIYLCSVEDRLLNPEAFFGQGTRLTVV.

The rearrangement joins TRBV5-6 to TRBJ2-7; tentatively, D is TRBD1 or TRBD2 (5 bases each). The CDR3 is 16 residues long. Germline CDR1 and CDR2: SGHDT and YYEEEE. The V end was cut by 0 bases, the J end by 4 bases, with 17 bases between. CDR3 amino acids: CASSLATGTETYEQYF. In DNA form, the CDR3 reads TGTGCCAGCAGCTTGGCGACCGGGACCGAGACTTACGAGCAGTACTTC. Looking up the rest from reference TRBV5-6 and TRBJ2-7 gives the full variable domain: DAGVTQSPTHLIKTRGQQVTLRCSPKSGHDTVSWYQQALGQGPQFIFQYYEEEERQRGNFPDRFSGHQFPNYSSELNVNALLLGDSALYLCASSLATGTETYEQYFGPGTRLTVT.

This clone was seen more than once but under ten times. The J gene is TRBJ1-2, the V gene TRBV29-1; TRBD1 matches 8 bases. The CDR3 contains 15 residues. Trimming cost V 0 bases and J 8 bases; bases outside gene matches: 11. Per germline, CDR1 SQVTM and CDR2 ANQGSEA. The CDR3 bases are TGCAGCGTTGAAGAATGGGACAGGTCCTCCCCCGGCTACACCTTC. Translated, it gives CSVEEWDRSSPGYTF.

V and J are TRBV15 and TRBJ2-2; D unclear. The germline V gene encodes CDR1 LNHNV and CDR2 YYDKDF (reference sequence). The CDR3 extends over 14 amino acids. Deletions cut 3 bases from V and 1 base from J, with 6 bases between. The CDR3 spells CATSRQENTGELFF. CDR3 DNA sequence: TGTGCCACCAGCAGGCAGGAGAACACCGGGGAGCTGTTTTTT.

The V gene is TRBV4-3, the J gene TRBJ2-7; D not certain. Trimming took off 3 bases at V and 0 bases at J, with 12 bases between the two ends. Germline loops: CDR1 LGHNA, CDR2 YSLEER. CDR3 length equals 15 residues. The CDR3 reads CASSQLPTGSYEQYF. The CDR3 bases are TGCGCCAGCAGCCAGCTACCCACTGGCTCCTACGAGCAGTACTTC.

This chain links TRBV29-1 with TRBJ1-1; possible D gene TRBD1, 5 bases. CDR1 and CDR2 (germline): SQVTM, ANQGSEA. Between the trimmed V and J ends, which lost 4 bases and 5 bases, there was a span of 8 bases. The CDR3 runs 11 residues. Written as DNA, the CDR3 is TGCAGCGTTGCTTCAGGGACTGAAGCTTTCTTT. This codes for CSVASGTEAFF.

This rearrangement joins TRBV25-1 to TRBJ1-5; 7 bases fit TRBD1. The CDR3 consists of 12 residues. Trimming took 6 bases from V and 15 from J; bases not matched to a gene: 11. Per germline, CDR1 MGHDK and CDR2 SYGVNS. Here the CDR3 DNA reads TGTGCCAGCAGCCACCAGACAGGGATCCTGCATTTT. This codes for CASSHQTGILHF.

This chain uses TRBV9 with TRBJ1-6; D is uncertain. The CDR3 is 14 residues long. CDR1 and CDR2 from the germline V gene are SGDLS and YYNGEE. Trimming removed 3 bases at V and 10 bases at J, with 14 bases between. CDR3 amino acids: CASSATGVGSPLHF. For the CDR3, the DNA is TGTGCCAGCAGCGCGACTGGTGTGGGGTCACCCCTCCACTTT.

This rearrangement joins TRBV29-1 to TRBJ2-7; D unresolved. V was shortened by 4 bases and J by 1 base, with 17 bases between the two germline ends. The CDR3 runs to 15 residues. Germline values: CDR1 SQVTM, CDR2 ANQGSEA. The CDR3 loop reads CSVGLTRWGSYEQYF. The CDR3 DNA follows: TGCAGCGTTGGCCTCACGAGGTGGGGTTCCTACGAGCAGTACTTC.

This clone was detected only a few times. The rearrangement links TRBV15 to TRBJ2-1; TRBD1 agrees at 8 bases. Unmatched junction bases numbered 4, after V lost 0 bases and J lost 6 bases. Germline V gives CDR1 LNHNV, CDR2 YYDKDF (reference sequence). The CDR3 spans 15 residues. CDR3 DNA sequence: TGTGCCACCAGCAGAGACCGTGGACAGGGCAATGAGCAGTTCTTC. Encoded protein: CATSRDRGQGNEQFF.

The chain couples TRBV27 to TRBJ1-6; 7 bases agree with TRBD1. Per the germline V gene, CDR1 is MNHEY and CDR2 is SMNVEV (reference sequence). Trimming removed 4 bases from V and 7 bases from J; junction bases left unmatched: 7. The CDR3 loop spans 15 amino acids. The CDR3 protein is CASSSLTGPNSPLHF. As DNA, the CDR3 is TGTGCCAGCAGTTCTCTGACAGGGCCAAATTCACCCCTCCACTTT.

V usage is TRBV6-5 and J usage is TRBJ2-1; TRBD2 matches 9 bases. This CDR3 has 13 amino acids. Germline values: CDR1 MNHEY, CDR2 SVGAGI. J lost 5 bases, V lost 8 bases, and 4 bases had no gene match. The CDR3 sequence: CASGRLADNEQFF. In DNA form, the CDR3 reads TGTGCCAGCGGAAGACTAGCGGACAATGAGCAGTTCTTC.